The 28 T cell receptor beta chains listed next were all sequenced from one sample in a study. One entry per CDR3 protein, called by TCRdb with MiXCR from the RT-PCR reads. The data contain almost 700,000 distinct CDR3 sequences, approximately 15% of them singletons. Sequencing used memory CD4+ T cells from blood. The receptors derive from a female donor in good health, serving as a healthy control.

This clonotype occurred many times. The CDR3 loop is CASSQAGSSANYGYTF. CDR3 DNA sequence: TGTGCCAGCAGCCAAGCAGGCAGCTCGGCGAACTATGGCTACACCTTC. The V call is TRBV4-2, the J call TRBJ1-2; no definite D call. The germline V gene has CDR1 LGHNA and CDR2 YNFKEQ. V was trimmed by 1 base and J by 2 bases, leaving 14 bases between them. This CDR3 comprises 16 residues.

Ten or more counts support this clonotype. The CDR3 spells CSARDSGSMSYEQYF. The CDR3 DNA follows: TGCAGTGCTAGAGATTCAGGGAGTATGTCCTACGAGCAGTACTTC. The genes are TRBV20-1 and TRBJ2-7, with D possibly being TRBD1 or TRBD2 (5 bases each). The V end was cut by 0 bases, the J end by 1 base, with 13 bases between. The CDR3 is 15 amino acids. Germline V gene lookup returns CDR1 DFQATT and CDR2 SNEGSKA (reference sequence).

This clonotype occurred a few times. The chain couples TRBV24-1 to TRBJ2-3, with a tentative D call TRBD2 (6 bases). The CDR3 totals 15 residues. Between the trimmed V and J ends, which lost 9 bases and 1 base, there was a span of 16 bases. CDR1 is KGHDR and CDR2 is SFDVKD in the germline V gene. The CDR3 region is CATGTVGTGTDTQYF. The CDR3 DNA reads TGTGCCACCGGGACGGTCGGGACTGGCACAGATACGCAGTATTTT.

This clonotype showed up many times. A junction end diverges from the germline sequence, so it may reflect a read error. The CDR3: CASSYGQYF. The CDR3 nucleotides are TGTGCCAGCAGTTACGGGCAGTACTTC. This chain links TRBV6-5 with TRBJ2-7; D not resolved. The germline gives CDR1 MNHEY, CDR2 SVGAGI. This CDR3 contains 9 residues.

This clonotype has at least ten counts. The V call is TRBV12-3 or TRBV12-4, the J call TRBJ2-1; 10 bases agree with TRBD1. The trim removed 1 base at V and 15 bases at J, leaving 6 bases unmatched. This CDR3 contains 13 residues. The CDR3 is CASSLERDRGRFF. CDR3 in DNA: TGTGCCAGCAGTTTAGAGCGGGACAGGGGAAGGTTCTTC.

This clonotype was detected many times. The chain couples TRBV20-1 to TRBJ2-5, with 10 bases lining up with TRBD1. J gave up 5 bases and V 6 bases, and 12 bases lay outside the gene matches. This CDR3 is built from 15 residues. The germline V gene encodes CDR1 DFQATT and CDR2 SNEGSKA (reference sequence). The CDR3 DNA reads as TGCAGTGCAGGGGACGCAGACAGGGGGCGGGAGACCCAGTACTTC. Translating it yields CSAGDADRGRETQYF.

The rearrangement joins TRBV4-2 to TRBJ2-2; TRBD2 agrees at 11 bases. Germline V gives CDR1 LGHNA, CDR2 YNFKEQ. The CDR3 is 17 amino acids. Trimming took 0 bases from V and 2 from J; bases not matched to a gene: 2. CDR3 region: CASSQEGTSGNTGELFF. DNA of the CDR3: TGTGCCAGCAGCCAAGAAGGGACTAGCGGTAACACCGGGGAGCTGTTTTTT.

The chain recombines TRBV6-2 or TRBV6-3 with TRBJ1-5; tentative D call: TRBD1 (5 bases). V was trimmed by 10 bases and J by 4 bases, leaving 17 bases between them. Germline assignment: CDR1 MNHEY and CDR2 SVGEGT. The CDR3 contains 14 residues. The CDR3 reads CATLDGAENQPQHF. Written as DNA, the CDR3 is TGTGCCACCCTCGACGGGGCAGAAAATCAGCCCCAGCATTTT.

With regard to this clonotype: The conserved phenylalanine or tryptophan is not found at the CDR3 terminus, so this likely reflects a read error. The V call is TRBV20-1, the J call TRBJ1-2; D unclear. In germline, CDR1 is DFQATT, CDR2 SNEGSKA (reference sequence). The CDR3 is made up of 11 amino acids. Trimming shortened V by 6 bases and J by 4 bases, and 9 bases separated the two germline ends. CDR3 coding DNA: TGCAGTGCCAGAATCGGCTATGGCTACACCTTA. Amino acids: CSARIGYGYTL.

The rearrangement links TRBV9 to TRBJ2-3, with D possibly TRBD2 on 5 matching bases. Germline V CDR1 and CDR2: SGDLS, YYNGEE. V was clipped by 0 bases and J by 4 bases, with 15 bases between them. This CDR3 region has 16 residues. The CDR3 sequence: CASSVGASEEADTQYF. The CDR3 region has the DNA TGTGCCAGCAGCGTAGGGGCCTCAGAGGAGGCAGATACGCAGTATTTT.

This clonotype was observed once. CDR3 nucleotides: TGTGCCGAACGAGGGGTGTCGGGGGCCAACGTCCTGACTTTC. Its translation is CAERGVSGANVLTF. The V call is TRBV6-1, the J call TRBJ2-6; D is perhaps TRBD1 or TRBD2 (5 bases each). This CDR3 spans 14 amino acids. Germline V gene data show CDR1 as MNHNS and CDR2 as SASEGT. V was pared by 11 bases and J by 4 bases, with 15 bases between.

This clonotype was observed many times. This chain uses TRBV20-1 with TRBJ1-1; the D is unclear. Trimming cost V 1 base and J 1 base, with 10 bases left between them. Germline CDR1 DFQATT, CDR2 SNEGSKA (reference sequence). This CDR3 spans 14 amino acids. CDR3 DNA sequence: TGCAGTGCTAGAGGGGCGGCAGGGAACACTGAAGCTTTCTTT. Translated: CSARGAAGNTEAFF.

The chain has TRBV24-1 and TRBJ2-3; 8 bases agree with TRBD1. There are 17 residues in the CDR3. The V gene end was trimmed by 5 bases and the J gene end by 2 bases; junction bases not matched to a gene: 11. Germline V gene data show CDR1 as KGHDR and CDR2 as SFDVKD. The CDR3 DNA follows: TGTGCCACCAGTGGTTCCGACAGGGGACTTAACACAGATACGCAGTATTTT. Protein: CATSGSDRGLNTDTQYF.

This clonotype has ten or more counts. The chain links TRBV6-2 or TRBV6-3 to TRBJ2-5, with D perhaps TRBD2 (5 bases). V was cut by 8 bases and J by 4 bases, with 20 bases left in between. The CDR3 has 15 amino acids. Germline V gene lookup returns CDR1 MNHEY and CDR2 SVGEGT. This CDR3 reads CASLGPGTAPETQYF. DNA for the CDR3: TGTGCCAGCTTGGGCCCGGGAACGGCTCCAGAGACCCAGTACTTC.

V and J are TRBV5-1 and TRBJ1-3; D might be TRBD1 (6 bases). Germline assignment: CDR1 SGHRS and CDR2 YFSETQ. Trimming shortened V by 4 bases and J by 4 bases, and 21 bases separated the two germline ends. The CDR3 spans 17 residues. The CDR3 is CASSVSGPGARGNTIYF. The CDR3 nucleotides read TGCGCCAGCAGCGTATCGGGCCCAGGGGCGAGAGGAAACACCATATATTTT.

The chain recombines TRBV5-4 with TRBJ2-2; D unclear. The CDR3 is 16 amino acids. The ends were cut back, 0 bases at V and 2 bases at J, with 11 bases in the middle. Germline values: CDR1 SGHNT, CDR2 YYREEE (reference sequence). The CDR3 DNA sequence: TGTGCCAGCAGCTTGGAAGTTCACACAAACACCGGGGAGCTGTTTTTT. It codes for CASSLEVHTNTGELFF.

Only a few counts were recorded for this clonotype. The rearrangement joins TRBV7-2 to TRBJ2-1, with TRBD2 as a possible D gene (6 bases). The CDR3 runs 13 residues. Trimming removed 3 bases at V and 9 bases at J, with 12 bases between. Germline CDR1 SGHTA, CDR2 FQGNSA. CDR3 sequence: CASSLWGVVEQFF. The CDR3, as DNA: TGTGCCAGCAGCTTGTGGGGGGTGGTTGAGCAGTTCTTC.

This clonotype was observed many times. The gene calls are TRBV7-2 and TRBJ1-1; a possible D gene is TRBD1 (5 bases). Germline CDR1 and CDR2: SGHTA and FQGNSA. The CDR3 sequence is 13 residues long. V dropped 6 bases and J dropped 4 bases, with 12 bases sitting between them. CDR3 amino acids: CASRRQQGTEAFF. The DNA for the CDR3 is TGTGCCAGCAGGAGACAGCAGGGCACTGAAGCTTTCTTT.

This clonotype appeared a few times. This chain connects TRBV6-2 or TRBV6-3 to TRBJ1-2; D unresolved. The V and J ends lost 2 bases and 7 bases respectively, with 14 bases between them. This CDR3 comprises 14 residues. The germline CDR1 and CDR2 sequences are MNHEY and SVGEGT. In DNA, the CDR3 is TGTGCCAGCAGTTACAATACACCACCCGGTGGCTACACCTTC. It encodes CASSYNTPPGGYTF.

V and J are TRBV28 and TRBJ2-3; 8 bases line up with TRBD1. The CDR3 sequence is 16 residues long. CDR1 is MDHEN and CDR2 is SYDVKM in the germline V gene. V shed 4 bases, J shed 1 base, and the junction held 7 bases outside the gene matches. This chain's CDR3 is CASSSDRGRGTDTQYF. The CDR3 DNA reads as TGTGCCAGCAGTTCCGACAGGGGAAGAGGCACAGATACGCAGTATTTT.

In its sample, this clonotype was seen many times. The chain carries TRBV12-3 or TRBV12-4 and TRBJ1-2; 7 nucleotides match TRBD1. The J segment lost 2 bases and the V segment lost 1 base, leaving 4 bases of the junction unmatched. CDR3 length: 15 residues. The CDR3 here is CASSLEGRGNYGYTF. The CDR3 DNA sequence: TGTGCCAGCAGTTTAGAGGGCAGGGGGAACTATGGCTACACCTTC.

At least ten counts were recorded for this clonotype. The V gene is TRBV5-1, the J gene TRBJ1-6, with D perhaps TRBD1 (5 bases). V dropped 5 bases and J dropped 6 bases, with 9 bases sitting between them. The CDR3 is 13 residues long. Looked up from germline, CDR1 is SGHRS and CDR2 is YFSETQ. The CDR3 reads CASRQDTNSPLHF. CDR3 in DNA: TGCGCCAGCAGACAGGACACTAATTCACCCCTCCACTTT. The full variable domain, its missing parts supplied by reference TRBV5-1 and TRBJ1-6, is KAGVTQTPRYLIKTRGQQVTLSCSPISGHRSVSWYQQTPGQGLQFLFEYFSETQRNKGNFPGRFSGRQFSNSRSEMNVSTLELGDSALYLCASRQDTNSPLHFGNGTRLTVT.

This sequence joins TRBV28 and TRBJ2-1, with 10 bases that match TRBD2. This CDR3 spans 20 amino acids. Germline CDR1 is MDHEN and CDR2 is SYDVKM. V lost 4 bases to trimming and J lost 4 bases; unmatched junction nucleotides: 19. The CDR3 here is CASSSPGTSVSQSRYNEQFF. The CDR3 DNA reads as TGTGCCAGCAGTTCCCCCGGGACTAGCGTGAGCCAATCAAGATACAATGAGCAGTTCTTC.

This clonotype occurred many times. The chain carries TRBV7-9 and TRBJ2-3, with D possibly TRBD2 on 6 matching bases. Germline lookup yields CDR1 SEHNR and CDR2 FQNEAQ (reference sequence). V lost 7 bases and J lost 4, with 12 bases in between. This CDR3 is built from 13 residues. CDR3 amino acids: CASNREWADTQYF. CDR3 in DNA: TGTGCCAGCAACCGGGAGTGGGCAGATACGCAGTATTTT.

This clonotype came up many times. The rearrangement links TRBV10-2 to TRBJ2-3, with no clear D. CDR1 and CDR2 from the germline V gene are WSHSY and SAAADI. CDR3 size: 13 residues. Trimming stripped 2 bases from V and 9 bases from J, with 12 bases between. The CDR3 reads CASSENWAQTQYF. CDR3 nucleotide sequence: TGCGCCAGCAGTGAGAATTGGGCACAAACGCAGTATTTT.

In this sample, this clonotype turned up many times. This rearrangement joins TRBV4-3 to TRBJ2-3; D is perhaps TRBD2 (5 bases). Looked up from germline, CDR1 is LGHNA and CDR2 is YSLEER. This CDR3 has 14 amino acids. Trimming removed 1 base from V and 4 bases from J, with 9 bases in between. The CDR3 DNA is TGCGCCAGCAGCCAAGGAGTCGGGGCAGATACGCAGTATTTT. Translated: CASSQGVGADTQYF.

The CDR3 loop reads CASSQERTGNLRRSSKNIQYF. The CDR3 coding sequence is TGCGCCAGCAGCCAAGAAAGAACAGGGAATCTCCGCCGGTCCTCCAAAAACATTCAGTACTTC. V usage is TRBV4-1 and J usage is TRBJ2-4; D possibly corresponds to TRBD1 (6 bases). Per germline, CDR1 MGHRA and CDR2 YSYEKL. This CDR3 spans 21 amino acids. V dropped 0 bases and J dropped 2 bases, with 26 bases sitting between them.

This chain links TRBV15 with TRBJ2-3; a possible D gene is TRBD1 (5 bases). The V gene lost 3 bases and the J gene lost 2 bases, with 9 bases spanning the gap. The germline V gene encodes CDR1 LNHNV and CDR2 YYDKDF (reference sequence). CDR3 length equals 14 residues. DNA of the CDR3: TGTGCCACCAGCAGGACAGTGATCACAGATACGCAGTATTTT. Encoded protein: CATSRTVITDTQYF. Using reference TRBV15 and TRBJ2-3 for the parts outside the CDR3, the full variable domain is DAMVIQNPRYQVTQFGKPVTLSCSQTLNHNVMYWYQQKSSQAPKLLFHYYDKDFNNEADTPDNFQSRRPNTSFCFLDIRSPGLGDTAMYLCATSRTVITDTQYFGPGTRLTVL.